These 26 T cell receptor beta chains came from one sample sequenced in a study of neurological immune-mediated disorders. TCRdb used MiXCR to reprocess the 5' RACE reads, holding one entry per CDR3 protein. The sample lists tens of thousands of distinct CDR3 sequences, 5.2% occurring once. The sequencing sample was made of PBMCs. The receptors come from a man between 18 and 35 years old with multiple sclerosis.

This clonotype has ten or more counts. V and J are TRBV5-6 and TRBJ2-2; 12 nucleotides align to TRBD2. Per germline, CDR1 SGHDT and CDR2 YYEEEE. The CDR3 consists of 16 residues. The ends lost 4 bases at V and 1 base at J; junction bases unmatched: 2. CDR3 sequence (DNA): TGTGCCAGCAGCCAGGGACTAGCGGGGAACACCGGGGAGCTGTTTTTT. It is translated as CASSQGLAGNTGELFF.

The sample holds many counts of this clonotype. The chain couples TRBV6-2 or TRBV6-3 to TRBJ2-7; perhaps D is TRBD1 or TRBD2 (5 bases each). V lost 5 bases and J 1 base, leaving 9 bases between the germline ends. The CDR3 runs to 13 residues. Germline CDR1 MNHEY, CDR2 SVGEGT. The CDR3 DNA is TGTGCCAGCAGTCGGGACGTATCCTACGAGCAGTACTTC. Its protein product is CASSRDVSYEQYF.

This clonotype was found many times. The chain joins TRBV6-5 to TRBJ2-7; tentative D call: TRBD2 (5 bases). CDR1 is MNHEY, CDR2 SVGAGI, per germline. V was clipped by 9 bases and J by 1 base, with 19 bases between them. CDR3 length: 15 amino acids. In DNA form, the CDR3 reads TGTGCCAGGGCCGCGTGGACTGCGCGGTCCTACGAGCAGTACTTC. Translated, it gives CARAAWTARSYEQYF.

In the case of this clonotype: Sequence at one end of the junction differs from germline and may be a read error. The rearrangement joins TRBV6-5 to TRBJ1-6; D is undetermined. CDR1 is MNHEY and CDR2 is SVGAGI in the germline V gene. The CDR3 runs to 15 residues. The CDR3 sequence: CASSYSFLNNSPLNF. CDR3 bases: TGTGCCAGCAGTTACTCGTTCCTGAATAATTCACCCCTCAACTTT.

The table lists this clonotype with many counts. The rearrangement joins TRBV20-1 to TRBJ1-4; 8 bases line up with TRBD1. V lost 7 bases and J lost 0; bases outside the gene matches: 4. The CDR3 length is 14 residues. Germline V gene sequence: CDR1 DFQATT, CDR2 SNEGSKA (reference sequence). CDR3 nucleotide sequence: TGCAGTGTGGCACAGGGGGCAACTAATGAAAAACTGTTTTTT. This translates into CSVAQGATNEKLFF.

There are many counts of this clonotype. The J gene is TRBJ1-2, the V gene TRBV15; the D is unclear. V dropped 1 base and J dropped 3 bases, with 12 bases sitting between them. The CDR3 is 15 residues long. The V gene's germline CDR1 is LNHNV and CDR2 YYDKDF (reference sequence). The CDR3 sequence: CATSRAFRGYYGYTF. The DNA for the CDR3 is TGTGCCACCAGCAGAGCCTTTCGGGGATACTATGGCTACACCTTC.

The table lists this clonotype with many counts. This rearrangement joins TRBV6-6 to TRBJ2-3, with 7 bases aligning to TRBD2. Germline CDR1 and CDR2: MNHNY and SVGAGI (reference sequence). Trimming cost V 4 bases and J 5 bases; bases outside gene matches: 9. The CDR3 is 15 residues long. CDR3 in DNA: TGTGCCAGCAGTTCAAAGCGGGGAGGTATAGATACGCAGTATTTT. It translates to CASSSKRGGIDTQYF.

This clonotype was seen many times. This chain uses TRBV29-1 with TRBJ1-4; D possibly corresponds to TRBD1 (5 bases). Per the germline V gene, CDR1 is SQVTM and CDR2 is ANQGSEA. The CDR3 contains 13 residues. V lost 7 bases and J 0 bases, leaving 9 bases between the germline ends. DNA of the CDR3: TGCAGCGGCCAGGGCGCAACTAATGAAAAACTGTTTTTT. Translated: CSGQGATNEKLFF.

This clonotype has at least ten counts. The V gene is TRBV7-2, the J gene TRBJ2-3; a weak D match, TRBD1 (5 bases). CDR3 length: 12 amino acids. CDR1 and CDR2 (germline): SGHTA, FQGNSA. V was clipped by 5 bases and J by 5 bases, with 8 bases between them. This CDR3 reads CASSQDRDTQYF. The CDR3 DNA reads as TGTGCCAGCAGCCAAGACAGAGATACGCAGTATTTT. Combining the CDR3 with reference TRBV7-2 and TRBJ2-3 gives the whole variable domain GAGVSQSPSNKVTEKGKDVELRCDPISGHTALYWYRQSLGQGLEFLIYFQGNSAPDKSGLPSDRFSAERTGGSVSTLTIQRTQQEDSAVYLCASSQDRDTQYFGPGTRLTVL.

This clonotype was seen ten or more times. V is TRBV12-3 or TRBV12-4 and J is TRBJ1-1; maybe TRBD1 (6 bases). The V end was cut by 0 bases, the J end by 0 bases, with 8 bases between. The CDR3 sequence is 15 residues long. The CDR3 sequence: CASSLAWTVNTEAFF. The CDR3, as DNA: TGTGCCAGCAGTTTAGCGTGGACAGTGAACACTGAAGCTTTCTTT.

This clonotype came up many times. The chain joins TRBV12-3 or TRBV12-4 to TRBJ2-2, with TRBD1 matching over 9 bases. The CDR3 loop spans 15 amino acids. J lost 4 bases, V lost 5 bases, and 5 bases had no gene match. CDR3 sequence reads: CASSTGGSVTGELFF. The CDR3 DNA follows: TGTGCCAGCAGTACAGGGGGCTCTGTCACCGGGGAGCTGTTTTTT.

This clonotype was recorded a few times. This chain connects TRBV2 to TRBJ1-1; D is undetermined. The CDR3 has 13 residues. Germline CDR1 is SNHLY and CDR2 is FYNNEI. V was clipped by 2 bases and J by 7 bases, with 11 bases between them. In DNA form, the CDR3 reads TGTGCCAGCAGTGAATTGGGAAGAGGTGAAGCTTTCTTT. Translated: CASSELGRGEAFF.

The table lists this clonotype with many counts. The V and J genes are TRBV12-3 or TRBV12-4 and TRBJ1-2; 9 positions match TRBD1. CDR3 length: 14 residues. Trimming removed 6 bases from V and 3 bases from J; junction bases left unmatched: 5. The DNA for the CDR3 is TGTGCCAGCAGCCCGGGACAGGGCCACTATGGCTACACCTTC. As protein: CASSPGQGHYGYTF.

In its sample, this clonotype was seen many times. The gene calls are TRBV7-2 and TRBJ2-2, with a weak D call TRBD2 (5 bases). The CDR3 is made up of 16 amino acids. Germline loops: CDR1 SGHTA, CDR2 FQGNSA. V was shortened by 3 bases and J by 4 bases, with 15 bases between the two germline ends. CDR3 region: CASSFGSLAGTGELFF. The CDR3, as DNA: TGTGCCAGCAGCTTCGGGTCTCTTGCGGGCACCGGGGAGCTGTTTTTT.

This clonotype was recorded many times. Relative to the germline gene, one junction end is altered; a read error may explain this. Here the CDR3 reads CGVLNTEAFF. The CDR3 nucleotides are TGCGGCGTTCTAAACACTGAAGCTTTCTTT. V is TRBV29-1 and J is TRBJ1-1; D call uncertain. The CDR3 has 10 residues. Germline V gene data show CDR1 as SQVTM and CDR2 as ANQGSEA. Supplemented by reference TRBV29-1 and TRBJ1-1, the full variable domain reads SAVISQKPSRDICQRGTSLTIQCQVDSQVTMMFWYRQQPGQSLTLIATANQGSEATYESGFVIDKFPISRPNLTFSTLTVSNMSPEDSSIYLCGVLNTEAFFGQGTRLTVV.

This clonotype occurred a few times. The chain employs TRBV6-1 and TRBJ1-5; 7 nucleotides agree with TRBD1. The V gene's germline CDR1 is MNHNS and CDR2 SASEGT. CDR3 length: 14 amino acids. V was pared by 4 bases and J by 7 bases, with 7 bases of the junction left unmatched. The CDR3 region has the DNA TGTGCCAGCAGTGGGGAGGGGGCGAGACAGCCCCAGCATTTT. This codes for CASSGEGARQPQHF.

This clonotype was observed a few times. The chain links TRBV7-3 to TRBJ1-1; D is uncertain. This CDR3 region has 13 residues. Trimming left V 8 bases short and J 0 bases short, with 10 bases between. Germline V gene sequence: CDR1 SGHTA, CDR2 FQGTGA. CDR3 bases: TGTGCCAGCTCGGTCATAATGAACACTGAAGCTTTCTTT. This gives the protein CASSVIMNTEAFF.

This clonotype was seen ten or more times. J is TRBJ2-1 and V is TRBV3-1; TRBD1 matches at 12 bases. This CDR3 region has 15 residues. CDR1 and CDR2 from the germline V gene are LGHDT and YNNKEL (reference sequence). Germline trimming cut 4 bases from V and 8 bases from J; bases unmatched to any gene: 6. This CDR3 is CASSLTGTGGYEQFF. In DNA, the CDR3 is TGTGCCAGCAGCCTTACCGGGACAGGGGGCTATGAGCAGTTCTTC.

This clonotype occurred once. Possible read error: a much larger clone is one base away. The chain is built from TRBV10-3 and TRBJ2-2, with TRBD1 as a possible D gene (8 bases). CDR1 and CDR2 from the germline V gene are ENHRY and SYGVKD. The V and J ends lost 6 bases and 4 bases respectively, with 15 bases between them. The CDR3 totals 15 residues. CDR3 nucleotides: TGTGCCATCAGGGAAACAGGGGGGGGCACCGGGGAGCTGTTTTTT. This codes for CAIRETGGGTGELFF.

This clonotype came up many times. V is TRBV6-6 and J is TRBJ1-1; D is undetermined. Germline V lookup: CDR1 MNHNY, CDR2 SVGAGI (reference sequence). This CDR3 region has 14 residues. V lost 8 bases, J lost 1 base, and 14 bases lay in between. In nucleotides, the CDR3 is TGTGCCAGCTGTCAAGTGTGGAAGAACACTGAAGCTTTCTTT. Protein product: CASCQVWKNTEAFF.

This clonotype appeared a few times. Since a much larger clone is just one base distant, this may be a read error. The chain combines TRBV20-1 with TRBJ1-1; D remains unclear. V was pared by 0 bases and J by 1 base, with 6 bases between. CDR3 length: 13 residues. CDR1 is DFQATT, CDR2 SNEGSKA, per germline (reference sequence). CDR3 in amino acids: CSAREEGNTEAFF. DNA of the CDR3: TGCAGTGCTAGAGAAGAAGGGAACACTGAAGCTTTCTTT.

This clonotype was observed at least ten times. The chain couples TRBV27 to TRBJ2-3; D is uncertain. This CDR3 spans 15 amino acids. Trimming shortened V by 0 bases and J by 0 bases, and 7 bases separated the two germline ends. Germline V gives CDR1 MNHEY, CDR2 SMNVEV (reference sequence). The CDR3 bases are TGTGCCAGCAGTTTATCCGGTTCTAGCACAGATACGCAGTATTTT. Amino acids: CASSLSGSSTDTQYF.

The sample holds many counts of this clonotype. CDR3 in DNA: TGTGCCAGCAGTGAGGACCCTTTTAGGGGCAATGAGCAGTTCTTC. This sequence encodes CASSEDPFRGNEQFF. The chain combines TRBV6-4 with TRBJ2-1, with D perhaps matching TRBD1 (5 bases). This CDR3 spans 15 amino acids. Deletions cut 3 bases from V and 6 bases from J, with 15 bases between. Germline-derived CDR1 and CDR2 are MRHNA and SNTAGT.

Ten or more counts support this clonotype. The V and J genes are TRBV2 and TRBJ2-1; D is ambiguous. The germline CDR1 and CDR2 sequences are SNHLY and FYNNEI. This CDR3 has 14 amino acids. Trimming shortened V by 6 bases and J by 5 bases, and 14 bases separated the two germline ends. The CDR3 loop is CASRRVESHNEQFF. The CDR3 DNA sequence: TGTGCCAGCAGACGGGTGGAGTCCCACAATGAGCAGTTCTTC. Full variable domain (outside the CDR3, taken from reference TRBV2 and TRBJ2-1): EPEVTQTPSHQVTQMGQEVILRCVPISNHLYFYWYRQILGQKVEFLVSFYNNEISEKSEIFDDQFSVERPDGSNFTLKIRSTKLEDSAMYFCASRRVESHNEQFFGPGTRLTVL.

This clonotype was seen many times. The chain recombines TRBV20-1 with TRBJ2-7; D possibly matches TRBD1 or TRBD2 (5 bases each). CDR3 size: 14 residues. Germline assignment: CDR1 DFQATT and CDR2 SNEGSKA (reference sequence). Trimming took 4 bases from V and 2 from J, leaving 15 bases between them. CDR3 in amino acids: CSATLGGPAYEQYF. CDR3 bases: TGCAGTGCTACGCTTGGGGGACCCGCCTACGAGCAGTACTTC.

On this clonotype: With a much larger clone just one base away, this may be a read error. The chain carries TRBV7-3 and TRBJ2-7; D unresolved. CDR1 SGHTA and CDR2 FQGTGA come from the germline V gene. The CDR3 extends over 13 amino acids. Trimming took 2 bases from V and 6 from J, leaving 11 bases between them. The CDR3, as DNA: TGTGCCAGCAGCTTACAATATGCGACCGAGCAGTACTTC. It yields the protein CASSLQYATEQYF.